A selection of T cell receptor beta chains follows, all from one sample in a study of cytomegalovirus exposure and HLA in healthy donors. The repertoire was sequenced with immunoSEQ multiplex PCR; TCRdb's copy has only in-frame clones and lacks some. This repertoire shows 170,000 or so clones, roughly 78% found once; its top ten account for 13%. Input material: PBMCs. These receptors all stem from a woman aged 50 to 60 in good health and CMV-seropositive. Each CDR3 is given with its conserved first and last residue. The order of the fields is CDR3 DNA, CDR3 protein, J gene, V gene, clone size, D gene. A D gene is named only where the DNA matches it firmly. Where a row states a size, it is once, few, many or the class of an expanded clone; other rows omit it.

DNA: TGTGCCAGCAGCCCCACTAGCGCAGAGACCCAGTACTTC
CDR3: CASSPTSAETQYF
J: TRBJ2-5
V: TRBV7-6
size: NA
D: TRBD2

DNA: TGTGCCAGCAGCATCTCCCTAGGGACAGGGGGAAATGAGCAGTTCTTC
CDR3: CASSISLGTGGNEQFF
J: TRBJ2-1
V: TRBV7-9
size: NA
D: TRBD1

DNA: TGTGCCAGCAGTGAAGTGTTGGCAGGGAATTCACCCCTCCACTTT
CDR3: CASSEVLAGNSPLHF
J: TRBJ1-6
V: TRBV6-4
size: few
D: NA

DNA: TGTGCCAGCAGTTACTCGGGACAGACCCTGAACACTGAAGCTTTCTTT
CDR3: CASSYSGQTLNTEAFF
J: TRBJ1-1
V: TRBV6-5
size: NA
D: TRBD1

DNA: TGTGCCAGCAGTGAAACTCTCTCTACCGGGGAGCTGTTTTTT
CDR3: CASSETLSTGELFF
J: TRBJ2-2
V: TRBV6-1
size: few
D: NA

DNA: TGTGCCACCAGCAGATTGTCAAGGAGCACTGAAGCTTTCTTT
CDR3: CATSRLSRSTEAFF
J: TRBJ1-1
V: TRBV15
size: NA
D: NA

DNA: TGTGCTAGCAGCCCCCGGACAGGGACCTACGAGCAGTACTTC
CDR3: CASSPRTGTYEQYF
J: TRBJ2-7
V: TRBV7-7
size: NA
D: TRBD1

DNA: TGCGCCAGCACCCTGACTAGCGGGGGACCCGAGCAGTACTTC
CDR3: CASTLTSGGPEQYF
J: TRBJ2-7
V: TRBV4-1
size: NA
D: TRBD2

DNA: TGTGCCAGTAGTATTTACGACAGCTTTTACGGCTACACCTTC
CDR3: CASSIYDSFYGYTF
J: TRBJ1-2
V: TRBV19
size: NA
D: NA

DNA: TGTGCCAGCAGCCAAGATACGGGGGGCAGCACCGGGGAGCTGTTTTTT
CDR3: CASSQDTGGSTGELFF
J: TRBJ2-2
V: TRBV4-2
size: NA
D: NA

DNA: TGTGCCAGTGCGGGGGGACAGGGTAACGAGCAGTACTTC
CDR3: CASAGGQGNEQYF
J: TRBJ2-7
V: TRBV2
size: NA
D: NA

DNA: TGTGCCAGCAGCATTCCTTACTATGGCTACACCTTC
CDR3: CASSIPYYGYTF
J: TRBJ1-2
V: TRBV9
size: NA
D: NA

DNA: TGTGCCAGCAGCCAAGGGGGGGACCGCACAGATACGCAGTATTTT
CDR3: CASSQGGDRTDTQYF
J: TRBJ2-3
V: TRBV4-2
size: NA
D: NA

DNA: TGTGCCAGCAGCCCCCGGGACAGGGGGTTCGGGGACACTGAAGCTTTCTTT
CDR3: CASSPRDRGFGDTEAFF
J: TRBJ1-1
V: TRBV9
size: NA
D: TRBD1

DNA: TGTGCCAGCAGCTCCCCGGGACAGGGCTTTAGAACTGAAGCTTTCTTT
CDR3: CASSSPGQGFRTEAFF
J: TRBJ1-1
V: TRBV7-2
size: NA
D: TRBD1

DNA: TGTGCCAGCAGACAGCTTTCTGGAAACACCATATATTTT
CDR3: CASRQLSGNTIYF
J: TRBJ1-3
V: TRBV6-1
size: NA
D: NA

DNA: TGTGCCAGCAGTGGATACCGGTCACAAGCTTTCTTT
CDR3: CASSGYRSQAFF
J: TRBJ1-1
V: TRBV25-1
size: NA
D: NA

DNA: TGTGCCAGCAGCACCGGGACGAACACCGGGGAGCTGTTTTTT
CDR3: CASSTGTNTGELFF
J: TRBJ2-2
V: TRBV5-4
size: NA
D: NA

DNA: TGCGCCAGCAGCCCTACCCGTTCCATTTATGACCGGGGCTATGGCTACACCTTC
CDR3: CASSPTRSIYDRGYGYTF
J: TRBJ1-2
V: TRBV5-1
size: few
D: NA

DNA: TGTGCCAGCAGCTACCGGGACACAGCTAACTATGGCTACACCTTC
CDR3: CASSYRDTANYGYTF
J: TRBJ1-2
V: TRBV11-1
size: once
D: NA

DNA: TGTGCCAGCAGTCCCAGGGGGAGTGATTCACCCCTCCACTTT
CDR3: CASSPRGSDSPLHF
J: TRBJ1-6
V: TRBV6-5
size: few
D: TRBD1

DNA: TGTGCCAGCTCATCAACAGGGGGAGGAGAGACCCAGTACTTC
CDR3: CASSSTGGGETQYF
J: TRBJ2-5
V: TRBV18
size: few
D: TRBD1

DNA: TGTGCCAGCAGCCCCAACGTTGGGGGCCAAACTGAAGCTTTCTTT
CDR3: CASSPNVGGQTEAFF
J: TRBJ1-1
V: TRBV5-8
size: NA
D: NA

DNA: TGCGCCAGCAGCCAAGGTGCGTTTGGAGCGGCTAACTATGGCTACACCTTC
CDR3: CASSQGAFGAANYGYTF
J: TRBJ1-2
V: TRBV4-1
size: NA
D: NA

DNA: TGCGCCAGCAGCGACCCCCGGACACTGAACACTGAAGCTTTCTTT
CDR3: CASSDPRTLNTEAFF
J: TRBJ1-1
V: TRBV4-1
size: NA
D: NA

DNA: TGTGCCAGCAGTGTGCTTCCAGTCCTGAAAAGTGGTAATGAAAAACTGTTTTTT
CDR3: CASSVLPVLKSGNEKLFF
J: TRBJ1-4
V: TRBV2
size: few
D: NA

DNA: TGCGCCAGCAAGCGGGCCTTCAGAGGGAACACCGGGGAGCTGTTTTTT
CDR3: CASKRAFRGNTGELFF
J: TRBJ2-2
V: TRBV5-1
size: once
D: NA

DNA: TGTGCCTGGAGCCGGGACAGGGCACAAAACATTCAGTACTTC
CDR3: CAWSRDRAQNIQYF
J: TRBJ2-4
V: TRBV30
size: NA
D: TRBD1

DNA: TGCGCCAGCAGCGCCCGCGGGAATGCAGATACGCAGTATTTT
CDR3: CASSARGNADTQYF
J: TRBJ2-3
V: TRBV4-1
size: NA
D: NA

DNA: TGTGCCAGCAGTTTATCCAGGCGGCAGGGGGATTTTAAGACCCAGTACTTC
CDR3: CASSLSRRQGDFKTQYF
J: TRBJ2-5
V: TRBV27
size: NA
D: TRBD1

DNA: TGTGCCTGGAGTGAAATGGGAGTATACACTGAAGCTTTCTTT
CDR3: CAWSEMGVYTEAFF
J: TRBJ1-1
V: TRBV30
size: NA
D: NA

DNA: TGCGCCAGCAGCCTGGACAGGGGGCGAAATCAGCCCCAGCATTTT
CDR3: CASSLDRGRNQPQHF
J: TRBJ1-5
V: TRBV4-1
size: NA
D: TRBD1

DNA: TGTGCCAGCAGCTTAAGCAGGGATGGAGATACGCAGTATTTT
CDR3: CASSLSRDGDTQYF
J: TRBJ2-3
V: TRBV7-3
size: few
D: NA

DNA: TGCAGCGTAAGTCAATCCTTGGAGCAGCACTTC
CDR3: CSVSQSLEQHF
J: TRBJ2-7
V: TRBV29-1
size: few
D: NA

DNA: TGTGCCAGCAGCTTACGGACAGGCCTGAACACCGGGGAGCTGTTTTTT
CDR3: CASSLRTGLNTGELFF
J: TRBJ2-2
V: TRBV9
size: NA
D: TRBD1

DNA: TGTGCCAGCAGCAGAAGCGGGGGGGGCACCTACAATGAGCAGTTCTTC
CDR3: CASSRSGGGTYNEQFF
J: TRBJ2-1
V: TRBV7-9
size: NA
D: TRBD2

DNA: TGTGCCAGCAGAACGACAGTTAGTGAGACCCAGTACTTC
CDR3: CASRTTVSETQYF
J: TRBJ2-5
V: TRBV7-9
size: NA
D: NA

DNA: TGTGCCAGCAGCTTACGACCTCGACAGACCTATGGCTACACCTTC
CDR3: CASSLRPRQTYGYTF
J: TRBJ1-2
V: TRBV7-8
size: NA
D: NA

DNA: TGTGCCAGCAGCGCGGACAGGCTCGGCTACACCTTC
CDR3: CASSADRLGYTF
J: TRBJ1-2
V: TRBV9
size: NA
D: TRBD1

DNA: TGCGCCAGCAGCCAAGAAGTGGCGGCGGGGCACCATAACTATGGCTACACCTTC
CDR3: CASSQEVAAGHHNYGYTF
J: TRBJ1-2
V: TRBV4-1
size: NA
D: NA

DNA: TGCAGCGTTCAAGACGGGGGGCCGGCTGAAGCTTTCTTT
CDR3: CSVQDGGPAEAFF
J: TRBJ1-1
V: TRBV29-1
size: NA
D: NA

DNA: TGCGCCAGCAGCTCGGGACAGGGGACCTACGAGCAGTACTTC
CDR3: CASSSGQGTYEQYF
J: TRBJ2-7
V: TRBV5-1
size: NA
D: TRBD1